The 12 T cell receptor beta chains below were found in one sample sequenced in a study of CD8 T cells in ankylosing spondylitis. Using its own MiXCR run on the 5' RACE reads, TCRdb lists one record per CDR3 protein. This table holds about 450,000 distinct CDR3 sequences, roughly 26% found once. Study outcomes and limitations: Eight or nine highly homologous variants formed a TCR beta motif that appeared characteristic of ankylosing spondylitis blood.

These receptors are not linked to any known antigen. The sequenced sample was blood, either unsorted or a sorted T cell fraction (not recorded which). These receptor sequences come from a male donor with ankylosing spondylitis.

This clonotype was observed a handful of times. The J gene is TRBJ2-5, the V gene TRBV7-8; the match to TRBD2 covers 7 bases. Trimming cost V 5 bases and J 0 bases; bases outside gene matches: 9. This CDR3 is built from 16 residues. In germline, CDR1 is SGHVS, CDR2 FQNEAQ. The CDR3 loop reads CASSPRPGLDQETQYF. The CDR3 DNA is TGTGCCAGCAGCCCCCGCCCCGGACTAGACCAAGAGACCCAGTACTTC.

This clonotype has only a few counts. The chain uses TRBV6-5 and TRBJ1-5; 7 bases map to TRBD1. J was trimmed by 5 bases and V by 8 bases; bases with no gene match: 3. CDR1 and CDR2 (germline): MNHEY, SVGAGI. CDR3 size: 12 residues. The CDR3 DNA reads TGTGCCAGCCCACAGGGGCATCAGCCCCAGCATTTT. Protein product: CASPQGHQPQHF.

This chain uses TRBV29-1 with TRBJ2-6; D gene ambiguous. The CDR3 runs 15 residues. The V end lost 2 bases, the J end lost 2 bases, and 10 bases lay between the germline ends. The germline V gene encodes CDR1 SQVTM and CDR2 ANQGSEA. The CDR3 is CSVERSFTGANVLTF. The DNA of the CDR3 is TGCAGCGTTGAAAGGTCCTTCACTGGGGCCAACGTCCTGACTTTC. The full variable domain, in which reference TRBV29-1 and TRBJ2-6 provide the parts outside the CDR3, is SAVISQKPSRDICQRGTSLTIQCQVDSQVTMMFWYRQQPGQSLTLIATANQGSEATYESGFVIDKFPISRPNLTFSTLTVSNMSPEDSSIYLCSVERSFTGANVLTFGAGSRLTVL.

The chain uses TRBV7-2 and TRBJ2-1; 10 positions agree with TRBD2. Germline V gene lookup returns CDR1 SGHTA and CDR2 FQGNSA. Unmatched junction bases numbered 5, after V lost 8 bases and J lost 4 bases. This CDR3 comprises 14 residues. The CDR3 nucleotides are TGTGCCAGCGCCGGGACTAGCGCATACAATGAGCAGTTCTTC. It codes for CASAGTSAYNEQFF.

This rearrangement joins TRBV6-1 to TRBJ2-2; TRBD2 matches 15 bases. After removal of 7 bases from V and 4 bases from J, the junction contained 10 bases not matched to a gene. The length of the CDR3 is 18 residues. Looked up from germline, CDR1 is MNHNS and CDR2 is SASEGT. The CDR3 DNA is TGTGCCAGCACCAAAGACGGACTAGCGGGAGGGGGCACCGGGGAGCTGTTTTTT. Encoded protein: CASTKDGLAGGGTGELFF.

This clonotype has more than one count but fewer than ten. The CDR3 protein is CASGLGETAGELFF. The CDR3 nucleotides are TGCGCCAGCGGATTAGGGGAGACCGCCGGGGAGCTGTTTTTT. This rearrangement joins TRBV5-1 to TRBJ2-2; D may be TRBD1 or TRBD2 (5 bases each). Germline V CDR1 and CDR2: SGHRS, YFSETQ. Trimming pared 7 bases from V and 6 bases from J, leaving 16 bases between. The CDR3 spans 14 residues.

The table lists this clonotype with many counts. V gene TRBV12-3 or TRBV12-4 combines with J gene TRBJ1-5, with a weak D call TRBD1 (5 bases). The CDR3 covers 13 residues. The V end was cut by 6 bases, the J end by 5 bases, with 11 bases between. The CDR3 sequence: CASRQGGDQPQHF. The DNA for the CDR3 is TGTGCCAGCAGGCAGGGAGGGGATCAGCCCCAGCATTTT.

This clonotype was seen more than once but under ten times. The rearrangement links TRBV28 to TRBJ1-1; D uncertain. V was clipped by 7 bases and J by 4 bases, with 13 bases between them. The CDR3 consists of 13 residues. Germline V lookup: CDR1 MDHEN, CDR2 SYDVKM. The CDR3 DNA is TGTGCCAGCACCATATCCACCCCCACTGAAGCTTTCTTT. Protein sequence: CASTISTPTEAFF.

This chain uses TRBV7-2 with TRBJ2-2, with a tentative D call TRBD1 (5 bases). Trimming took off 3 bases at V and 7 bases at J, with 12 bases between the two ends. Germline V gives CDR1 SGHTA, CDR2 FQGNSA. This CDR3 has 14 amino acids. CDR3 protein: CASSLARGDGELFF. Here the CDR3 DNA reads TGTGCCAGCAGCTTGGCAAGGGGCGACGGGGAGCTGTTTTTT.

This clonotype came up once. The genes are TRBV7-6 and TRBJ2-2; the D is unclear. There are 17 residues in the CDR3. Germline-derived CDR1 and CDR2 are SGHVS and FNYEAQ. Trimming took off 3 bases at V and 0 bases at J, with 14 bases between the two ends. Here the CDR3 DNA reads TGTGCCAGCAGCTTTGCCCTAAACCTTCCGAACACCGGGGAGCTGTTTTTT. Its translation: CASSFALNLPNTGELFF.

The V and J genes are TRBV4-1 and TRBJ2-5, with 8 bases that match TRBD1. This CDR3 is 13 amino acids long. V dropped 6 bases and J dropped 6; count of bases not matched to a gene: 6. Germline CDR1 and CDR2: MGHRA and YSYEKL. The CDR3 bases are TGCGCCAGCAGTCAGGACAGGGAGAAGACCCAGTACTTC. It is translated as CASSQDREKTQYF.

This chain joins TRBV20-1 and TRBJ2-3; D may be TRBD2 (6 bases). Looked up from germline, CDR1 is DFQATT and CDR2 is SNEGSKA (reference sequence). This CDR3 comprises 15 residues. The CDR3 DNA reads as TGCAGCGCGCTTCCCGGGACTCGCAGCACAGATACGCAGTATTTT. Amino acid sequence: CSALPGTRSTDTQYF.